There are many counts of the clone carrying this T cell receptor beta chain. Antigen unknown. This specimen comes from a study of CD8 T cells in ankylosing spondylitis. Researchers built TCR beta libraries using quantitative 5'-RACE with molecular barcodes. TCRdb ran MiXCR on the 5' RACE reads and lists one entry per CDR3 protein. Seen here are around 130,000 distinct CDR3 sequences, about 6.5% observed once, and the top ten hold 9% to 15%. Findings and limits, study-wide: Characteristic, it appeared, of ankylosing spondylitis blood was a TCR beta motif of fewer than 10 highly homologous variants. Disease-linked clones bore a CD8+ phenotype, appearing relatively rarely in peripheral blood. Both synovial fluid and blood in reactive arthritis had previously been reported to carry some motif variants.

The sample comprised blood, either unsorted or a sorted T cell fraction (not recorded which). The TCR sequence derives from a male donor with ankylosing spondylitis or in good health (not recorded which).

This CDR3 is CASSHKGEEVGGFYEQYF. The CDR3 bases are TGTGCCAGCAGCCATAAGGGAGAAGAGGTGGGGGGCTTCTACGAGCAGTACTTC. This sequence joins TRBV14 and TRBJ2-7; D could derive from TRBD1 or TRBD2 (6 bases each). Germline loops: CDR1 SGHDN, CDR2 FVKESK. This CDR3 region has 18 residues. Trimming removed 3 bases from V and 3 bases from J, with 24 bases in between.